This TCR beta chain was identified in a study of cytomegalovirus exposure and HLA in healthy donors. The repertoire was sequenced with immunoSEQ multiplex PCR; TCRdb's copy has only in-frame clones and lacks some. This table has roughly 350,000 clones, 86% appearing once. CDR1 is SGHAT, CDR2 FQNNGV, per germline. V shed 1 base and J 2 bases; nucleotides not matched to a gene: 10. CDR3 length: 19 residues. Input material: PBMCs. The clonotype originates from a woman between 18 and 29 years old in good health and CMV-seronegative. This chain links TRBV11-2 with TRBJ2-6, with 8 bases identical to TRBD2. The CDR3, as DNA: TGTGCCAGCAGCTTAGGTCCAGCGGGAGCTCTGGCTGGGGCCAACGTCCTGACTTTC. Its translation: CASSLGPAGALAGANVLTF.